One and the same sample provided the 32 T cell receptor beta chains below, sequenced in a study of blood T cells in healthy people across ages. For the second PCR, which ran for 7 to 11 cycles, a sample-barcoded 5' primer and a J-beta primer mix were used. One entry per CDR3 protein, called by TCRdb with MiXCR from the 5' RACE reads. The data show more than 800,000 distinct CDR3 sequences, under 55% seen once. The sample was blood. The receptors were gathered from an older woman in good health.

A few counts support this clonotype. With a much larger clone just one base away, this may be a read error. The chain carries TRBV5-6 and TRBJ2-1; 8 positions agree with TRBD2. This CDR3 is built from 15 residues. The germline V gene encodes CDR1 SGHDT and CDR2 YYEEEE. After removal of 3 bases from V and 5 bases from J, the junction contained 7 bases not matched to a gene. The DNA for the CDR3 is TGTGCCAGCAGCTCGCAACGAGCGGGAGACAATGAGCAGTTCTTC. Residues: CASSSQRAGDNEQFF.

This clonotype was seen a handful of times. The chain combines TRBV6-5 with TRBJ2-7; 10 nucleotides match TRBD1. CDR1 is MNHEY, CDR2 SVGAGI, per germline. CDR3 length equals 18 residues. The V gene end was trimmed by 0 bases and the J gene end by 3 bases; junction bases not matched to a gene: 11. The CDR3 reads CASSYSIPDRGLSYEQYF. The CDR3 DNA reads TGTGCCAGCAGTTACTCGATACCAGACAGGGGGCTGAGCTACGAGCAGTACTTC.

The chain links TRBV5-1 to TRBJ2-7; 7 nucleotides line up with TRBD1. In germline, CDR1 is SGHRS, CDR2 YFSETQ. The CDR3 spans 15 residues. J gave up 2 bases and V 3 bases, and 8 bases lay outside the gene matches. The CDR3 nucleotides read TGCGCCAGCAGCTACAGGGGACAATTAACCTACGAGCAGTACTTC. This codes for CASSYRGQLTYEQYF. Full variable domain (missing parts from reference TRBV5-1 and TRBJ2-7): KAGVTQTPRYLIKTRGQQVTLSCSPISGHRSVSWYQQTPGQGLQFLFEYFSETQRNKGNFPGRFSGRQFSNSRSEMNVSTLELGDSALYLCASSYRGQLTYEQYFGPGTRLTVT.

The CDR3 protein is CASSVVAGGVETQYF. The DNA for the CDR3 is TGTGCCAGCAGCGTAGTAGCGGGAGGGGTCGAGACCCAGTACTTC. V and J are TRBV9 and TRBJ2-5; 11 nucleotides agree with TRBD2. V shed 0 bases and J 5 bases; nucleotides not matched to a gene: 3. Looked up from germline, CDR1 is SGDLS and CDR2 is YYNGEE. The CDR3 contains 15 residues.

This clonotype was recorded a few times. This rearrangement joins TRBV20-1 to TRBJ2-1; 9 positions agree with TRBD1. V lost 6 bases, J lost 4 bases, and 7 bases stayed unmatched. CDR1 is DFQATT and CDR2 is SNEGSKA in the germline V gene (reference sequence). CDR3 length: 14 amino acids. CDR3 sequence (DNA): TGCAGTGCATTCGGGACAGGGAAATACAATGAGCAGTTCTTC. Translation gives CSAFGTGKYNEQFF.

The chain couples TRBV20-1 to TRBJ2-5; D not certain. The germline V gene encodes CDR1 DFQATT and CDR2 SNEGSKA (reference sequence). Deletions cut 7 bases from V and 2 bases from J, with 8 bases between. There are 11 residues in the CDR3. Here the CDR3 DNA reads TGCAGTGTTGGTAGGCAAGAGACCCAGTACTTC. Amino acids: CSVGRQETQYF.

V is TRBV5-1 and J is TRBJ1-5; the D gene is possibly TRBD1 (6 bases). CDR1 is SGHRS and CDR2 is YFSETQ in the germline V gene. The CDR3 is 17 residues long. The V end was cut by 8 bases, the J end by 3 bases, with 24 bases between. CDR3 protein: CASSLLGQSTTNQPQHF. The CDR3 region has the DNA TGCGCCAGTAGCCTGTTGGGACAAAGCACCACCAATCAGCCCCAGCATTTT.

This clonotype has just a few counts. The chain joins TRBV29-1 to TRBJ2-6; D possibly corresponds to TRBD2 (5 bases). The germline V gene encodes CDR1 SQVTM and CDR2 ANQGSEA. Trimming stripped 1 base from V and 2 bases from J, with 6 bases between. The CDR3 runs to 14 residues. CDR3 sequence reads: CSVEAGTGANVLTF. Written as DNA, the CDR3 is TGCAGCGTTGAAGCGGGGACTGGGGCCAACGTCCTGACTTTC.

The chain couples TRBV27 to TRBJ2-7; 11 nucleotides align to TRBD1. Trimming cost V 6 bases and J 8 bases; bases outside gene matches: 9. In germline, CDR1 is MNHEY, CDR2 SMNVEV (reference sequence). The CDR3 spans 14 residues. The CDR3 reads CASRGGTGGRKQYF. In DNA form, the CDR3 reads TGTGCCAGCAGAGGGGGGACAGGGGGGCGTAAGCAGTACTTC.

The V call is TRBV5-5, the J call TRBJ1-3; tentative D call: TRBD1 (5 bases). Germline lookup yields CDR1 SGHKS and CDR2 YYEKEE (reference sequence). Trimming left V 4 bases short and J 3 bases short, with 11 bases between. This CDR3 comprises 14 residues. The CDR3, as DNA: TGTGCCAGCAGCCGTGGGACTATTGGAAACACCATATATTTT. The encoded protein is CASSRGTIGNTIYF.

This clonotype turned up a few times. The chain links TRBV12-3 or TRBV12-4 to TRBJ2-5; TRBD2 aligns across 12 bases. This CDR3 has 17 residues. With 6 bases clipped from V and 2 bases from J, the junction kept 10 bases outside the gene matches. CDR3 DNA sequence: TGTGCCAGCAGCCCCGGGCCCGGACTAGCGGGGCAAGAGACCCAGTACTTC. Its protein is CASSPGPGLAGQETQYF.

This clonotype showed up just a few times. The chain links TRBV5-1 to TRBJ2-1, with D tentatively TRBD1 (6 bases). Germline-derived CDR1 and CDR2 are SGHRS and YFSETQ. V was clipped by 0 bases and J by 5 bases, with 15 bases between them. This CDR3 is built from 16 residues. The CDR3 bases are TGCGCCAGCAGCTTGGCCTGGAACAGGGTTCACAATGAGCAGTTCTTC. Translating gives CASSLAWNRVHNEQFF.

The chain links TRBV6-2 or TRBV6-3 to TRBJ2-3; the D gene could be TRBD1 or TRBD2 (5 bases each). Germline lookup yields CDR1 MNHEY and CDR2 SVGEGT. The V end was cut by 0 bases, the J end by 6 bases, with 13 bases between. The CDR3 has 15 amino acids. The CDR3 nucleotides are TGTGCCAGCAGTTACTCTAACAGGAGGTGGGATACGCAGTATTTT. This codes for CASSYSNRRWDTQYF.

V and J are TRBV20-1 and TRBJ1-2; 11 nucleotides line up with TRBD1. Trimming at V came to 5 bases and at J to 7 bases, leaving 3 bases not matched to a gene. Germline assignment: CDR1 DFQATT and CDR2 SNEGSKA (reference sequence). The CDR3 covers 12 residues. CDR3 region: CSAGDRGVGYTF. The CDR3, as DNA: TGCAGTGCTGGGGACAGGGGGGTTGGCTACACCTTC.

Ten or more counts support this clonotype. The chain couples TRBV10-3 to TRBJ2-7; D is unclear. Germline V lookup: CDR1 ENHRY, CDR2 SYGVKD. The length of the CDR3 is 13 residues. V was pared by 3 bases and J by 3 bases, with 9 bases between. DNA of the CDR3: TGTGCCATCAGTGAAGGCGGTGGCTACGAGCAGTACTTC. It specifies CAISEGGGYEQYF.

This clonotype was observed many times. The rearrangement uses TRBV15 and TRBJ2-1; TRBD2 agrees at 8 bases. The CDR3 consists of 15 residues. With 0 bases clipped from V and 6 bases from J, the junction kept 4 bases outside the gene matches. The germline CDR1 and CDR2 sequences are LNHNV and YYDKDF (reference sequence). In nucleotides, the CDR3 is TGTGCCACCAGCAGAGATCGTCTAGCGGGCAATGAGCAGTTCTTC. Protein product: CATSRDRLAGNEQFF.

The CDR3 DNA reads as TGTGCCAGCAGTCCCGGACAGAGCAGCAGGTACTTC. Amino acid sequence: CASSPGQSSRYF. The chain links TRBV28 to TRBJ2-4; TRBD1 might be the D (6 bases). V was trimmed by 5 bases and J by 15 bases, leaving 17 bases between them. Germline CDR1 and CDR2: MDHEN and SYDVKM. This CDR3 region has 12 residues. Full variable domain (rest looked up from reference TRBV28 and TRBJ2-4): DVKVTQSSRYLVKRTGEKVFLECVQDMDHENMFWYRQDPGLGLRLIYFSYDVKMKEKGDIPEGYSVSREKKERFSLILESASTNQTSMYLCASSPGQSSRYFGAGTRLSVL.

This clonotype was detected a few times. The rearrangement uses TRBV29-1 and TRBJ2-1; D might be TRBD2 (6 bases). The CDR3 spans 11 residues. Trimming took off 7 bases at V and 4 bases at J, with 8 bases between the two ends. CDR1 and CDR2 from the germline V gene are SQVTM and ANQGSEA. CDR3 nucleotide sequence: TGCAGCGCGACTAGATACAATGAGCAGTTCTTC. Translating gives CSATRYNEQFF.

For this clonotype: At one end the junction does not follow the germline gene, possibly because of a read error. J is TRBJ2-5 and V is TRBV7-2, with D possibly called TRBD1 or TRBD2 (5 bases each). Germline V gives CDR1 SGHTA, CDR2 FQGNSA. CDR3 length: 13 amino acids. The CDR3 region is CASTRSGQATQYF. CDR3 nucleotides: TGTGCCAGCACACGGAGCGGACAAGCGACCCAGTACTTC.

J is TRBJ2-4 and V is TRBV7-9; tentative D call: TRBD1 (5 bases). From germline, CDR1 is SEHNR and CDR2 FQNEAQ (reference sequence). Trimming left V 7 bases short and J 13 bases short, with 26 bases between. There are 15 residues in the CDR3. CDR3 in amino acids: CASTDPLTGPVEQYF. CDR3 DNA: TGTGCCAGCACCGATCCCCTCACAGGACCCGTTGAGCAGTACTTC. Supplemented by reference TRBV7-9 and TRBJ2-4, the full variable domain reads DTGVSQNPRHKITKRGQNVTFRCDPISEHNRLYWYRQTLGQGPEFLTYFQNEAQLEKSRLLSDRFSAERPKGSFSTLEIQRTEQGDSAMYLCASTDPLTGPVEQYFGAGTRLSVL.

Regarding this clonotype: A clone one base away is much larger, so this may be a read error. The CDR3 is CARSLPQETQYF. The CDR3 coding sequence is TGTGCCAGAAGCTTACCCCAAGAGACCCAGTACTTC. The V call is TRBV7-2, the J call TRBJ2-4, with D unresolved. The DNA matches TRBJ2-5 better at its end, which makes the J call doubtful. The CDR3 totals 12 residues. Germline CDR1 is SGHTA and CDR2 is FQGNSA.

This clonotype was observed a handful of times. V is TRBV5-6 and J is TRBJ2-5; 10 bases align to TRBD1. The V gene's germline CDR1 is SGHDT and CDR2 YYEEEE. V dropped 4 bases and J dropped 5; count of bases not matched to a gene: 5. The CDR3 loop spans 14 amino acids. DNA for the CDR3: TGTGCCAGCAGCCGTCTGGACAGGGGGGAGACCCAGTACTTC. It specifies CASSRLDRGETQYF.

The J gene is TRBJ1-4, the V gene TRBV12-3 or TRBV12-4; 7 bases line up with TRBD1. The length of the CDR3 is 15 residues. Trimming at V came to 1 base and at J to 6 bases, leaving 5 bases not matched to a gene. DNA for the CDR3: TGTGCCAGCAGTTTAGGGACAGGACTCTATGAAAAACTGTTTTTT. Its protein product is CASSLGTGLYEKLFF.

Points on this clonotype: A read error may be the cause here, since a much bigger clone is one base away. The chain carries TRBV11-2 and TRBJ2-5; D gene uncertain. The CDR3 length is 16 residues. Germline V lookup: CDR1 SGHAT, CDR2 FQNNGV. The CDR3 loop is CASGLVSGRPRETQYF. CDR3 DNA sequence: TGTGCCAGCGGCTTAGTGTCCGGGCGGCCTCGAGAGACCCAGTACTTC.

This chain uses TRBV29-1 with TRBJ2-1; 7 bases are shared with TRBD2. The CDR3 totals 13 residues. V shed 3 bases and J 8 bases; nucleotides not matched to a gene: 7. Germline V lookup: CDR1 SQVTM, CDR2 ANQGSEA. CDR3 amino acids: CSVDYGSGDEQFF. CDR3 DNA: TGCAGCGTTGATTACGGGAGCGGGGATGAGCAGTTCTTC.

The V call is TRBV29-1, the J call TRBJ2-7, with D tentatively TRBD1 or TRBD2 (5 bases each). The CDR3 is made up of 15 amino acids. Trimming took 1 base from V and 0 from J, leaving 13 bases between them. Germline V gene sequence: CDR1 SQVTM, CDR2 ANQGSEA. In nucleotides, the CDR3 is TGCAGCGTTGAAGGTTGGGGGACGGTCTCCTACGAGCAGTACTTC. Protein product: CSVEGWGTVSYEQYF.

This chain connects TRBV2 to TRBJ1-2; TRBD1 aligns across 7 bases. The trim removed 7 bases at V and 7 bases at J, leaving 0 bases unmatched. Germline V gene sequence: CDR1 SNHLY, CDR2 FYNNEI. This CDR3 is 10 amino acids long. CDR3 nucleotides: TGTGCCAGCAACAGGGGTGGCTACACCTTC. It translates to CASNRGGYTF.

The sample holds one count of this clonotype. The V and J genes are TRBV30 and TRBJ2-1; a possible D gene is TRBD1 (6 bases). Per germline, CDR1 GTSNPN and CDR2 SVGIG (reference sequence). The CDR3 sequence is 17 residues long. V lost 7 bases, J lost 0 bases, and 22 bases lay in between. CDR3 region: CALWTAETKNSYNEQFF. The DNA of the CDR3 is TGTGCCTTATGGACAGCGGAAACAAAAAACTCCTACAATGAGCAGTTCTTC.

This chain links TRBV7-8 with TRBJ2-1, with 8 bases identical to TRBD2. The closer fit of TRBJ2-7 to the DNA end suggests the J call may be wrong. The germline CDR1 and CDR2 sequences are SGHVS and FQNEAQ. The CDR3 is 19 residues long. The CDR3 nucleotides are TGTGCCAGCAGCTTACGGCAGGGACGGGCGGGAGGTGACTACAATGAGCAGTACTTC. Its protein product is CASSLRQGRAGGDYNEQYF.

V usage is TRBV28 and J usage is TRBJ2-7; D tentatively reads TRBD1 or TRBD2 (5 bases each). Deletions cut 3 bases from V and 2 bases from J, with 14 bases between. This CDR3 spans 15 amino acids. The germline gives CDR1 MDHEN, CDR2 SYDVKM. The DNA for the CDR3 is TGTGCCAGCAGTTTCCCACGGGGCGGAACCTACGAGCAGTACTTC. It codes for CASSFPRGGTYEQYF.

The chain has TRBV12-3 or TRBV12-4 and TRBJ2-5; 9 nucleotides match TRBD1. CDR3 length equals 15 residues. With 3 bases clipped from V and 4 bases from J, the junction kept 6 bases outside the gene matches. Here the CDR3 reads CASSLRGQGLETQYF. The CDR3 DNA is TGTGCCAGCAGTTTGCGTGGACAGGGGTTAGAGACCCAGTACTTC.

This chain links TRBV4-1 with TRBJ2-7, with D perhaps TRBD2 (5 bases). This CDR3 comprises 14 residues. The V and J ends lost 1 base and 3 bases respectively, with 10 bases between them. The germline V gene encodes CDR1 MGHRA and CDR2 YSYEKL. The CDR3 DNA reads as TGCGCCAGCAGCCAAGCTTCTAGCCACTACGAGCAGTACTTC. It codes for CASSQASSHYEQYF.